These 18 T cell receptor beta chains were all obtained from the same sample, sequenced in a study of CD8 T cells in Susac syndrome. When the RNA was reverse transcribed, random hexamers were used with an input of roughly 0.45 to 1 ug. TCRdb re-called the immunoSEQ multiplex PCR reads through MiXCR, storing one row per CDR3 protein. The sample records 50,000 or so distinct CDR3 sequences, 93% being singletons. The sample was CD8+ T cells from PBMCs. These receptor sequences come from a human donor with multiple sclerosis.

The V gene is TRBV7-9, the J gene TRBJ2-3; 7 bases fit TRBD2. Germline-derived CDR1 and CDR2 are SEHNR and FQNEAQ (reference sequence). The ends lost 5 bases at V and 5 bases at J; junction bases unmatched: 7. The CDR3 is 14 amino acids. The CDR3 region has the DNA TGTGCCAGCAGCCCCTTCGCGGGGGAAGATACGCAGTATTTT. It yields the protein CASSPFAGEDTQYF.

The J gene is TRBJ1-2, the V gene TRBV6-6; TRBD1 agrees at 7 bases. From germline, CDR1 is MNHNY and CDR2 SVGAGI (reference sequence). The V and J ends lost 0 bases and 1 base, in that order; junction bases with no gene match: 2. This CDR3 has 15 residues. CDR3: CASSYSGQLNYGYTF. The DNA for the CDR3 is TGTGCCAGCAGTTACTCGGGACAGCTTAACTATGGCTACACCTTC.

The CDR3 spells CASSSTDPNVLTF. The CDR3 nucleotides are TGTGCCAGCAGCTCTACGGACCCCAACGTCCTGACTTTC. V usage is TRBV28 and J usage is TRBJ2-6; no clear D gene. V was trimmed by 6 bases and J by 8 bases, leaving 11 bases between them. The CDR3 runs 13 residues. CDR1 and CDR2 (germline): MDHEN, SYDVKM. Combining the CDR3 with reference TRBV28 and TRBJ2-6 gives the whole variable domain DVKVTQSSRYLVKRTGEKVFLECVQDMDHENMFWYRQDPGLGLRLIYFSYDVKMKEKGDIPEGYSVSREKKERFSLILESASTNQTSMYLCASSSTDPNVLTFGAGSRLTVL.

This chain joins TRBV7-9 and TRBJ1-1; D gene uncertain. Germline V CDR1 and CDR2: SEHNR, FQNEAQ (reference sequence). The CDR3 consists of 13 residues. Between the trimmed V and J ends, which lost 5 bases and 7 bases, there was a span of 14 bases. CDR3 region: CASSPPGLGEAFF. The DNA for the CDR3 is TGTGCCAGCAGCCCGCCAGGTCTCGGTGAAGCTTTCTTT.

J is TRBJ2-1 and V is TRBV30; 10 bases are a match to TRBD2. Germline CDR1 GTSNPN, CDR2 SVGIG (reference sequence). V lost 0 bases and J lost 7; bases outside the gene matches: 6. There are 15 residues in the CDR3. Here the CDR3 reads CAWSVGSGGLNEQFF. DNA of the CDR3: TGTGCCTGGAGTGTGGGTAGCGGGGGGCTAAATGAGCAGTTCTTC.

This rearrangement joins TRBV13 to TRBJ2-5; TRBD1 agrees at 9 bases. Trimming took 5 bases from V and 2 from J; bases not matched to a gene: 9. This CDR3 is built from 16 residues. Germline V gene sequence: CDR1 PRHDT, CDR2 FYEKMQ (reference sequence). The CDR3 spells CASSVRDRVGQETQYF. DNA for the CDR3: TGTGCCAGCAGCGTTCGGGACAGGGTTGGGCAAGAGACCCAGTACTTC.

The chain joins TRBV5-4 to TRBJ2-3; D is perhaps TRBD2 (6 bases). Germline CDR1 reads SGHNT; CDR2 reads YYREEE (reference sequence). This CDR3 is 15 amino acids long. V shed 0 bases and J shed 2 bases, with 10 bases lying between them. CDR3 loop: CASSLGRGLTDTQYF. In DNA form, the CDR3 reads TGTGCCAGCAGCTTGGGGCGGGGACTCACAGATACGCAGTATTTT. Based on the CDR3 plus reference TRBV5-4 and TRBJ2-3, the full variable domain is ETGVTQSPTHLIKTRGQQVTLRCSSQSGHNTVSWYQQALGQGPQFIFQYYREEENGRGNFPPRFSGLQFPNYSSELNVNALELDDSALYLCASSLGRGLTDTQYFGPGTRLTVL.

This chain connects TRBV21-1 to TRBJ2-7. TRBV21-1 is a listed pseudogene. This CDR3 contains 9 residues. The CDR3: CARSKEQYF. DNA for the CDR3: TGTGCCAGGTCCAAAGAGCAGTACTTC.

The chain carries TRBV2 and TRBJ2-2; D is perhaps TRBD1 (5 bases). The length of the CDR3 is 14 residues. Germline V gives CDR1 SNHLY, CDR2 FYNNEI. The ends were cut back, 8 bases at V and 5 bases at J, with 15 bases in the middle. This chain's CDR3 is CASGARSTTGELFF. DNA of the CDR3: TGTGCCAGCGGGGCGAGGTCAACTACCGGGGAGCTGTTTTTT. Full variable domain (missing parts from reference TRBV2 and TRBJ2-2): EPEVTQTPSHQVTQMGQEVILRCVPISNHLYFYWYRQILGQKVEFLVSFYNNEISEKSEIFDDQFSVERPDGSNFTLKIRSTKLEDSAMYFCASGARSTTGELFFGEGSRLTVL.

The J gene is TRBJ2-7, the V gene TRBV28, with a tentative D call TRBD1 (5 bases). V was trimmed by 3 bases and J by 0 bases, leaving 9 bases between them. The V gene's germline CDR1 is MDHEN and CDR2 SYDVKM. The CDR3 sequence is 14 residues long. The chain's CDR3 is CASSFGRVSYEQYF. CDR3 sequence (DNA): TGTGCCAGCAGTTTTGGCAGGGTCTCCTACGAGCAGTACTTC.

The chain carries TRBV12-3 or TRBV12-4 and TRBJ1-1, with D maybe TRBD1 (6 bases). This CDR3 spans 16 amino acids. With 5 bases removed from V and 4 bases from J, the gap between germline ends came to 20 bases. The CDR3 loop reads CASSPYNRAEGTEAFF. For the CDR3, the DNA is TGTGCCAGCAGTCCTTATAACAGGGCGGAGGGCACTGAAGCTTTCTTT.

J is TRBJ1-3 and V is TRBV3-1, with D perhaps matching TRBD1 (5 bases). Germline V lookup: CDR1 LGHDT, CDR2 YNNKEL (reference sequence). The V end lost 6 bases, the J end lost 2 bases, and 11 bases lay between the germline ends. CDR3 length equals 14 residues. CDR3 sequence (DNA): TGTGCCAGCAGGGGAGGGGCTACTGGAAACACCATATATTTT. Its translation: CASRGGATGNTIYF.

The CDR3: CASSQLGAGGGYGYTF. The CDR3 DNA reads TGTGCCAGCAGTCAGTTGGGGGCGGGAGGGGGCTATGGCTACACCTTC. The chain recombines TRBV27 with TRBJ1-2; D may be TRBD1 (6 bases). V was shortened by 5 bases and J by 4 bases, with 20 bases between the two germline ends. The germline CDR1 and CDR2 sequences are MNHEY and SMNVEV (reference sequence). The CDR3 consists of 16 residues.

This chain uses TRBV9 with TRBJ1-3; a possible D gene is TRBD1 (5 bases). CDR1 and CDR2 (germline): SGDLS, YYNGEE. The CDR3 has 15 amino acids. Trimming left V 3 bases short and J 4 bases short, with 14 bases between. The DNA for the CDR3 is TGTGCCAGCAGCGCCGTCGGGGGAGAGGGAAACACCATATATTTT. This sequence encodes CASSAVGGEGNTIYF. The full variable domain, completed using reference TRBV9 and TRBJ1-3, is DSGVTQTPKHLITATGQRVTLRCSPRSGDLSVYWYQQSLDQGLQFLIQYYNGEERAKGNILERFSAQQFPDLHSELNLSSLELGDSALYFCASSAVGGEGNTIYFGEGSWLTVV.

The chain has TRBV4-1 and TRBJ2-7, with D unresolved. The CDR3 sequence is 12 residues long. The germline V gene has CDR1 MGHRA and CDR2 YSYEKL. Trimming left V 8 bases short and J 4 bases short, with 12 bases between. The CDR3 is CASSHDAYEQYF. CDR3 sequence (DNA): TGCGCCAGCTCGCACGACGCATACGAGCAGTACTTC.

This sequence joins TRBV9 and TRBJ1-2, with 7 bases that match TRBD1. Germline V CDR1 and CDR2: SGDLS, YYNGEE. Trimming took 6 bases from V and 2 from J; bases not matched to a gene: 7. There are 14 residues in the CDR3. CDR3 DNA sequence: TGTGCCAGCACCCAGACAGGGACCAACTATGGCTACACCTTC. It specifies CASTQTGTNYGYTF. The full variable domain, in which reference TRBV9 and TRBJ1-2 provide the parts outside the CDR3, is DSGVTQTPKHLITATGQRVTLRCSPRSGDLSVYWYQQSLDQGLQFLIQYYNGEERAKGNILERFSAQQFPDLHSELNLSSLELGDSALYFCASTQTGTNYGYTFGSGTRLTVV.

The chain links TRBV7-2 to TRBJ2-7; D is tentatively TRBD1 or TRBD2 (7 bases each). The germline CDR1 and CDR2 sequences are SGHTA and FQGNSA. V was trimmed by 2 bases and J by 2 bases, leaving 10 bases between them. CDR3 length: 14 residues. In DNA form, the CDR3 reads TGTGCCAGCAGCTTAAGCGGGACAGCCTACGAGCAGTACTTC. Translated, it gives CASSLSGTAYEQYF. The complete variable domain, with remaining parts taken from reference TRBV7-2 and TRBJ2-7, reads GAGVSQSPSNKVTEKGKDVELRCDPISGHTALYWYRQSLGQGLEFLIYFQGNSAPDKSGLPSDRFSAERTGGSVSTLTIQRTQQEDSAVYLCASSLSGTAYEQYFGPGTRLTVT.

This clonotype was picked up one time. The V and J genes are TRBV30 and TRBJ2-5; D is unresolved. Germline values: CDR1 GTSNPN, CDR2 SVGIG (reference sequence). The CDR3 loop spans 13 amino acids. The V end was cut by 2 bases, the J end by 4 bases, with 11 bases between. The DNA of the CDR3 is TGTGCCTGGAGTATGACGGCAGGAGAGACCCAGTACTTC. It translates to CAWSMTAGETQYF.